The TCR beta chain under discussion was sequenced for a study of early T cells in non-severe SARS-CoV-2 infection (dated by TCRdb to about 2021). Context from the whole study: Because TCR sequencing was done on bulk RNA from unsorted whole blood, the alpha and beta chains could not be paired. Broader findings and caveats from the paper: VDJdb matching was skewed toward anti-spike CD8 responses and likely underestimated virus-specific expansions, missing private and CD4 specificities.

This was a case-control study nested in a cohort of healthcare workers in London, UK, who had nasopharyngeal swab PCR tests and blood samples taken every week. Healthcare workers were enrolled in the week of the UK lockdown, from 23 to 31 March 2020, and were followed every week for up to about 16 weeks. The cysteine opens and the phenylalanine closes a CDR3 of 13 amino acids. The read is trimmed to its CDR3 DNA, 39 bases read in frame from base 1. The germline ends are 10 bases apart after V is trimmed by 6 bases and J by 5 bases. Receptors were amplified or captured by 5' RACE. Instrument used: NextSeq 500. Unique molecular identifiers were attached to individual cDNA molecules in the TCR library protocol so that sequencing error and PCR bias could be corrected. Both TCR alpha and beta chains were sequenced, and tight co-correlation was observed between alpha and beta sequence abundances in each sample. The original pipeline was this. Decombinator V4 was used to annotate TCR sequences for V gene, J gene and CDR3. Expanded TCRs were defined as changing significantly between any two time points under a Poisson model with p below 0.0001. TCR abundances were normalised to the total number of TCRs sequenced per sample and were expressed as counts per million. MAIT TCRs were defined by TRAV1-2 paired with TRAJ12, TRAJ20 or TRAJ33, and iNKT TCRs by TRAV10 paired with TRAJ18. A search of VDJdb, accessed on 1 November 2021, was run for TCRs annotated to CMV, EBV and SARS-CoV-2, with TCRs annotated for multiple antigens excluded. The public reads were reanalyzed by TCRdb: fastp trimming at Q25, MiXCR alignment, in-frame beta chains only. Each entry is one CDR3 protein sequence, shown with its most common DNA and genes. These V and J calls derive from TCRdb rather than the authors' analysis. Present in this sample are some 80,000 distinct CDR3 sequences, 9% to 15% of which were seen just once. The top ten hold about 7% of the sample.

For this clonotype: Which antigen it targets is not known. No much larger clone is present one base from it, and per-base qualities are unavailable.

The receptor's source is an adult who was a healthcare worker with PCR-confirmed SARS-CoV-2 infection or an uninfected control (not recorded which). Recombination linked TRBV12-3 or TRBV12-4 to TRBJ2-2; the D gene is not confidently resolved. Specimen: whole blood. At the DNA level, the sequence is TGTGCCAGCAGACGACTGACAACCGGGGAGCTGTTTTTT. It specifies CASRRLTTGELFF.